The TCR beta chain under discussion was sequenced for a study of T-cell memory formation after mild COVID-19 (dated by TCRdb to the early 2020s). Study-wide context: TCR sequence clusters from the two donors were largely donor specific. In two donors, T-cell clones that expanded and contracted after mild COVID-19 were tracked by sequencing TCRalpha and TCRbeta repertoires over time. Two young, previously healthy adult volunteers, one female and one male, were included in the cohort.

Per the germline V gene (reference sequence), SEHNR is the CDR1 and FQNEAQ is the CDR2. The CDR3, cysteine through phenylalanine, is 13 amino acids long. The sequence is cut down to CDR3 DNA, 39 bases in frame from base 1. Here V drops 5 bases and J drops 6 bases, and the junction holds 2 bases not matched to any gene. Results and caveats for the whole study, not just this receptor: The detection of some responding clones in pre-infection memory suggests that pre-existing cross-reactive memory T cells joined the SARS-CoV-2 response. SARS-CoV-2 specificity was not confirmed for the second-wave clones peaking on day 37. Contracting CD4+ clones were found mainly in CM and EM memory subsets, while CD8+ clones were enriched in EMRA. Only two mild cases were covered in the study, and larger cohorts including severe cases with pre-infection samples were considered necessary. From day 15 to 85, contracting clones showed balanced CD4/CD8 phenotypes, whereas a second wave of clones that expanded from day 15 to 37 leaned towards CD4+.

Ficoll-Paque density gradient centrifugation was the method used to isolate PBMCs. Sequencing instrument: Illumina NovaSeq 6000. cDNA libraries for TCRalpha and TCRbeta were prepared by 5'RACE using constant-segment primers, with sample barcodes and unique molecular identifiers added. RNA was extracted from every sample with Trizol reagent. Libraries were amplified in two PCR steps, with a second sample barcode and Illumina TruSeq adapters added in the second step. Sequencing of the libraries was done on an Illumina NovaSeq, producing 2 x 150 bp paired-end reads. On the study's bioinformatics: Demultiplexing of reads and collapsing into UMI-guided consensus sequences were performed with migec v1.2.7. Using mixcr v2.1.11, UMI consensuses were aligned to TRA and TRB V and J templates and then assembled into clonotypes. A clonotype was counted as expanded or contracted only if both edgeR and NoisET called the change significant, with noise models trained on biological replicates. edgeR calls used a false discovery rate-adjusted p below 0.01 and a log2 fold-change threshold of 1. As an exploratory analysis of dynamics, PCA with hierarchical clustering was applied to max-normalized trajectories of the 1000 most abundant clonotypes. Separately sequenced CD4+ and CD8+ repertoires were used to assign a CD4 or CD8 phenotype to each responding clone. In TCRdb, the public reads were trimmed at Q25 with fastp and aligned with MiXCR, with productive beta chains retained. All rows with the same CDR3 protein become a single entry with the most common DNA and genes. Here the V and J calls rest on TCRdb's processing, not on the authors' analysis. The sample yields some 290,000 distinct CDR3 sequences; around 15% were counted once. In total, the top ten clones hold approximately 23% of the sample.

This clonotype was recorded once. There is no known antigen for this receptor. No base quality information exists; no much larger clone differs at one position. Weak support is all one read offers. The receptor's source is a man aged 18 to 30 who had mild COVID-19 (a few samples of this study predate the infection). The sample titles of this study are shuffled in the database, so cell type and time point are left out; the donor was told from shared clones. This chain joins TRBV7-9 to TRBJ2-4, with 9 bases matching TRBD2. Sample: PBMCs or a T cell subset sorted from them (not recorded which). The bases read TGTGCCAGCAGCGTGACTAGCGGAAACATTCAGTACTTC. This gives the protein CASSVTSGNIQYF.